This TCR beta chain came from a study of blood T cell repertoires in COVID-19. Germline CDR1 is SGHDT and CDR2 is YYEEEE. The CDR3 extends over 17 amino acids. The ends were cut back, 1 base at V and 0 bases at J, with 13 bases in the middle. The data were produced by immunoSEQ multiplex PCR, yet TCRdb's version contains in-frame clones alone and is incomplete. The data contain more than 250,000 clones, 80% to 90% of them singletons. Material for sequencing was peripheral blood. The source is a woman aged 50 to 60 with COVID-19, enrolled during active disease. V and J are TRBV5-6 and TRBJ1-4; possibly TRBD1 for D (5 bases). CDR3 bases: TGTGCCAGCAGCTTGTTCGACAGAGTAGCAACTAATGAAAAACTGTTTTTT. This translates into CASSLFDRVATNEKLFF.